These 20 T cell receptor beta chains were sequenced from one sample in a study of T cells after yellow fever vaccination. TCRdb re-called the 5' RACE reads with MiXCR, one entry per CDR3 protein. The sample has fewer than 100,000 distinct CDR3 sequences; 5.8% are singletons. Here the sequenced sample was CD8+ T cells sorted from PBMCs, taken 10 days after the yellow fever booster vaccination. Receptor source: a man aged 18 to 29 who received the YFV17D yellow fever vaccine.

This clonotype occurred a few times. The genes are TRBV6-5 and TRBJ2-3; D not resolved. In germline, CDR1 is MNHEY, CDR2 SVGAGI. The CDR3 length is 16 residues. The V and J ends lost 2 bases and 0 bases respectively, with 12 bases between them. The CDR3 DNA is TGTGCCAGCAGTTACCTCGGGCTACCTAGCACAGATACGCAGTATTTT. This sequence encodes CASSYLGLPSTDTQYF.

This clonotype was counted a few times. The genes are TRBV7-9 and TRBJ2-3; TRBD1 might be the D (6 bases). Looked up from germline, CDR1 is SEHNR and CDR2 is FQNEAQ (reference sequence). The V end lost 9 bases, the J end lost 6 bases, and 19 bases lay between the germline ends. CDR3 size: 14 residues. The CDR3 loop is CASHTGKGADTQYF. DNA of the CDR3: TGTGCCAGTCATACAGGGAAAGGCGCCGATACGCAGTATTTT.

This clonotype was observed at least ten times. V and J are TRBV11-2 and TRBJ2-7, with D unclear. The CDR3 consists of 11 residues. V was trimmed by 5 bases and J by 7 bases, leaving 9 bases between them. Germline-derived CDR1 and CDR2 are SGHAT and FQNNGV. CDR3 bases: TGTGCCAGCAGCCTTAATTGGGAGCAGTACTTC. Its translation is CASSLNWEQYF.

J is TRBJ1-2 and V is TRBV5-1; D is possibly TRBD1 (5 bases). The CDR3 loop spans 11 amino acids. Germline V gene data show CDR1 as SGHRS and CDR2 as YFSETQ. V shed 3 bases and J shed 6 bases, with 6 bases lying between them. CDR3 region: CASSSRDGYTF. The CDR3 nucleotides read TGCGCCAGCAGCTCCAGGGATGGCTACACCTTC.

This clonotype showed up many times. The V call is TRBV5-4, the J call TRBJ2-7, with 7 nucleotides matching TRBD1. The CDR3 sequence is 14 residues long. Losses at the gene ends were 3 bases for V and 0 bases for J; bases not matched to a gene: 3. Germline assignment: CDR1 SGHNT and CDR2 YYREEE (reference sequence). As DNA, the CDR3 is TGTGCCAGCAGCTGGGACAGTAGCTCCTACGAGCAGTACTTC. Translation gives CASSWDSSSYEQYF.

The chain has TRBV27 and TRBJ2-1, with TRBD2 as a possible D gene (7 bases). Germline V lookup: CDR1 MNHEY, CDR2 SMNVEV (reference sequence). Between the trimmed V and J ends, which lost 3 bases and 3 bases, there was a span of 15 bases. The CDR3 sequence is 16 residues long. The CDR3 is CASSFLGGAGYNEQFF. Written as DNA, the CDR3 is TGTGCCAGCAGTTTCCTAGGGGGGGCCGGCTACAATGAGCAGTTCTTC.

This chain joins TRBV6-6 and TRBJ1-1; D may be TRBD1 (6 bases). Germline V gene sequence: CDR1 MNHNY, CDR2 SVGAGI (reference sequence). The CDR3 contains 17 residues. Trimming stripped 0 bases from V and 4 bases from J, with 18 bases between. This CDR3 is CASSYSIEGGMGTEAFF. The CDR3 DNA follows: TGTGCCAGCAGTTACTCGATAGAGGGGGGCATGGGCACTGAAGCTTTCTTT.

This clonotype was seen more than once but under ten times. The chain is built from TRBV12-3 or TRBV12-4 and TRBJ1-1, with D possibly TRBD1 on 5 matching bases. CDR3 size: 14 residues. Trimming pared 11 bases from V and 0 bases from J, leaving 16 bases between. The CDR3 loop reads CAGRVGGMNTEAFF. The CDR3 DNA reads as TGTGCCGGTCGGGTCGGGGGGATGAACACTGAAGCTTTCTTT.

J is TRBJ2-7 and V is TRBV4-3, with D possibly being TRBD1 or TRBD2 (5 bases each). CDR3 size: 16 residues. CDR1 is LGHNA and CDR2 is YSLEER in the germline V gene. With 6 bases removed from V and 2 bases from J, the gap between germline ends came to 20 bases. The CDR3 region has the DNA TGCGCCAGCAGTCCTTCTACCTCCGGGACCCCCTACGAGCAGTACTTC. Its translation is CASSPSTSGTPYEQYF.

V is TRBV6-1 and J is TRBJ2-7, with 7 bases fitting TRBD1. CDR1 is MNHNS, CDR2 SASEGT, per germline. V was clipped by 2 bases and J by 3 bases; unmatched bases: 1. The CDR3 has 13 amino acids. Written as DNA, the CDR3 is TGTGCCAGCAGTGAAAACAGGGGCTACGAGCAGTACGTC. This codes for CASSENRGYEQYV.

In its sample, this clonotype was seen a few times. The rearrangement uses TRBV6-6 and TRBJ2-5; D is unclear. Trimming took 0 bases from V and 3 from J, leaving 5 bases between them. CDR1 and CDR2 from the germline V gene are MNHNY and SVGAGI (reference sequence). The CDR3 has 13 residues. In DNA, the CDR3 is TGTGCCAGCAGTTACTCCCCCGAAGAGACCCAGTACTTC. Its translation is CASSYSPEETQYF.

This clonotype appeared a few times. This sequence joins TRBV7-6 and TRBJ2-2; D remains ambiguous. The CDR3 consists of 14 residues. Trimming stripped 7 bases from V and 2 bases from J, with 11 bases between. Germline-derived CDR1 and CDR2 are SGHVS and FNYEAQ. DNA of the CDR3: TGTGCCAGCACGTCGGGTTACAACACCGGGGAGCTGTTTTTT. It yields the protein CASTSGYNTGELFF.

This clonotype has ten or more counts. This chain uses TRBV5-1 with TRBJ2-7; 8 bases agree with TRBD1. The CDR3 has 14 residues. The V gene's germline CDR1 is SGHRS and CDR2 YFSETQ. J lost 0 bases, V lost 2 bases, and 1 base had no gene match. The CDR3 spells CASSFGTGSYEQYV. In DNA, the CDR3 is TGCGCCAGCAGCTTTGGGACAGGCTCCTACGAGCAGTACGTC.

The chain couples TRBV12-3 or TRBV12-4 to TRBJ1-5; 10 bases fit TRBD1. The CDR3 spans 14 residues. Trimming took 1 base from V and 6 from J; bases not matched to a gene: 0. The CDR3 is CASSLGTGGQPQHF. CDR3 nucleotide sequence: TGTGCCAGCAGTTTAGGGACAGGGGGTCAGCCCCAGCATTTT.

CDR3 residues: CASSPISMGSETQYF. For the CDR3, the DNA is TGTGCCAGCAGCCCCATCAGTATGGGATCAGAGACCCAGTACTTC. V gene TRBV3-1 combines with J gene TRBJ2-5; D unclear. Trimming took off 4 bases at V and 4 bases at J, with 16 bases between the two ends. Germline lookup yields CDR1 LGHDT and CDR2 YNNKEL (reference sequence). This CDR3 is 15 amino acids long.

This clonotype was picked up a small number of times. The chain recombines TRBV9 with TRBJ2-1; TRBD1 or TRBD2 may be the D gene (5 bases each). Per the germline V gene, CDR1 is SGDLS and CDR2 is YYNGEE. Trimming removed 0 bases from V and 0 bases from J, with 16 bases in between. This CDR3 has 18 amino acids. CDR3: CASSVAYGDHGSYNEQFF. CDR3 nucleotides: TGTGCCAGCAGCGTAGCATACGGGGACCATGGCTCCTACAATGAGCAGTTCTTC. Filled out from reference TRBV9 and TRBJ2-1, the complete variable domain reads DSGVTQTPKHLITATGQRVTLRCSPRSGDLSVYWYQQSLDQGLQFLIQYYNGEERAKGNILERFSAQQFPDLHSELNLSSLELGDSALYFCASSVAYGDHGSYNEQFFGPGTRLTVL.

This clonotype has only a few counts. V is TRBV7-2 and J is TRBJ2-5, with D possibly being TRBD1 (6 bases). The V end lost 1 base, the J end lost 3 bases, and 9 bases lay between the germline ends. CDR3 length equals 14 residues. Germline V CDR1 and CDR2: SGHTA, FQGNSA. CDR3 residues: CASSLEPGEETQYF. CDR3 in DNA: TGTGCCAGCAGCTTAGAGCCAGGGGAAGAGACCCAGTACTTC.

This clonotype was counted only a few times. This sequence joins TRBV28 and TRBJ2-1; D is undetermined. The CDR3 totals 13 residues. CDR1 is MDHEN and CDR2 is SYDVKM in the germline V gene. Trimming stripped 6 bases from V and 10 bases from J, with 16 bases between. The CDR3 DNA sequence: TGTGCCAGCAGCCCCCGGGTTTTTGGGGAGCAGTTCTTC. Its protein is CASSPRVFGEQFF.

In this sample, this clonotype turned up a few times. The genes are TRBV4-1 and TRBJ2-7; D is possibly TRBD2 (7 bases). Trimming stripped 8 bases from V and 1 base from J, with 18 bases between. The CDR3 consists of 15 residues. Germline V lookup: CDR1 MGHRA, CDR2 YSYEKL. CDR3 sequence reads: CASGRPGGPSYEQYV. The CDR3 nucleotides are TGCGCCAGCGGACGGCCGGGGGGCCCGTCCTACGAGCAGTACGTC.

This clonotype was recorded at least ten times. The chain employs TRBV7-9 and TRBJ2-1; D unclear. This CDR3 comprises 13 residues. Germline V gene sequence: CDR1 SEHNR, CDR2 FQNEAQ (reference sequence). V was clipped by 1 base and J by 12 bases, with 13 bases between them. The CDR3 coding sequence is TGTGCCAGCAGCTTAGGGGCCATTGAGGTGCAGTTCTTC. As protein: CASSLGAIEVQFF.